These 9 T cell receptor beta chains were all obtained from the same sample, sequenced in a study of cytomegalovirus exposure and HLA in healthy donors. Vbeta (60) and Jbeta (13) primers were used in the PCR. Data came from immunoSEQ multiplex PCR; TCRdb stores just in-frame clones and leaves some out. There are 100,000 to 150,000 clones in the sample; approximately 78% occur only once, and just over 8% lies in the top ten. The material sequenced was PBMCs. Receptors originate from a woman aged 45-59 years in good health and CMV-seropositive.

This clone appeared a few times. The chain recombines TRBV19 with TRBJ1-4; 10 bases map to TRBD1. The CDR3 extends over 18 amino acids. Germline CDR1 reads LNHDA; CDR2 reads SQIVND (reference sequence). The V gene end was trimmed by 3 bases and the J gene end by 8 bases; junction bases not matched to a gene: 15. The CDR3, as DNA: TGTGCCAGTAGTATCGACCGGGACAGGGGCCTTGAGTACGAAAAACTGTTTTTT. Translating gives CASSIDRDRGLEYEKLFF.

This sequence joins TRBV5-4 and TRBJ1-2, with 8 bases fitting TRBD1. The CDR3 covers 15 residues. J was trimmed by 2 bases and V by 5 bases; bases with no gene match: 8. Germline assignment: CDR1 SGHNT and CDR2 YYREEE (reference sequence). CDR3 in amino acids: CASSAPDRANYGYTF. CDR3 nucleotides: TGTGCCAGCAGTGCACCGGACAGGGCCAACTATGGCTACACCTTC. Combining the CDR3 with reference TRBV5-4 and TRBJ1-2 gives the whole variable domain ETGVTQSPTHLIKTRGQQVTLRCSSQSGHNTVSWYQQALGQGPQFIFQYYREEENGRGNFPPRFSGLQFPNYSSELNVNALELDDSALYLCASSAPDRANYGYTFGSGTRLTVV.

The chain is built from TRBV18 and TRBJ2-1; TRBD1 might be the D (7 bases). Trimming stripped 3 bases from V and 14 bases from J, with 20 bases between. Germline-derived CDR1 and CDR2 are KGHSH and LQKENI. The CDR3 spans 14 residues. The CDR3: CASSPNPGGWPKFF. The CDR3 bases are TGTGCCAGCTCACCCAACCCAGGGGGGTGGCCAAAGTTCTTC. Supplemented by reference TRBV18 and TRBJ2-1, the full variable domain reads NAGVMQNPRHLVRRRGQEARLRCSPMKGHSHVYWYRQLPEEGLKFMVYLQKENIIDESGMPKERFSAEFPKEGPSILRIQQVVRGDSAAYFCASSPNPGGWPKFFGPGTRLTVL.

The chain combines TRBV28 with TRBJ2-3; perhaps TRBD2 as D (7 bases). V gave up 8 bases and J gave up 1 base, with 13 bases separating them. There are 14 residues in the CDR3. CDR1 is MDHEN and CDR2 is SYDVKM in the germline V gene. This chain's CDR3 is CASGRGGRTDTQYF. CDR3 DNA: TGTGCCAGCGGGAGGGGGGGACGCACAGATACGCAGTATTTT.

This chain joins TRBV5-4 and TRBJ1-2; 10 nucleotides match TRBD1. With V trimmed by 4 bases and J by 8 bases, 8 bases remained unmatched. The CDR3 totals 14 residues. Germline V CDR1 and CDR2: SGHNT, YYREEE (reference sequence). The CDR3 here is CASSMTGGLEGYTF. CDR3 bases: TGTGCCAGCAGCATGACAGGGGGCCTTGAGGGCTACACCTTC.

This sequence joins TRBV29-1 and TRBJ2-7; 7 nucleotides agree with TRBD1. Germline V gives CDR1 SQVTM, CDR2 ANQGSEA. This CDR3 has 12 amino acids. Germline trimming cut 7 bases from V and 4 bases from J; bases unmatched to any gene: 7. In nucleotides, the CDR3 is TGCAGCGCTACAGGGGAGAGGTACGAGCAGTACTTC. This sequence encodes CSATGERYEQYF.

The V gene is TRBV6-1, the J gene TRBJ1-3; unclear D gene. This CDR3 contains 15 residues. From germline, CDR1 is MNHNS and CDR2 SASEGT. V lost 4 bases and J 8 bases, leaving 18 bases between the germline ends. Written as DNA, the CDR3 is TGTGCCAGCAGTGGGAAAGGACTCCGTTTGGACACCATATATTTT. Protein product: CASSGKGLRLDTIYF.

The chain recombines TRBV4-3 with TRBJ2-5; 11 bases fit TRBD2. The CDR3 sequence is 17 residues long. Trimming took 0 bases from V and 5 from J; bases not matched to a gene: 8. Germline V gene sequence: CDR1 LGHNA, CDR2 YSLEER. The CDR3 DNA sequence: TGCGCCAGCAGCCAAGATACAACTAGCGGGGGTGGGGAGACCCAGTACTTC. It yields the protein CASSQDTTSGGGETQYF.

The chain uses TRBV11-2 and TRBJ2-7; TRBD2 matches at 16 bases. Germline CDR1 and CDR2: SGHAT and FQNNGV. The V segment lost 5 bases and the J segment 6 bases; nucleotides outside the gene matches: 10. CDR3 size: 17 residues. The CDR3 DNA sequence: TGTGCCAGCAGCCTGGGACTAGCGGGAGGGCCGGAAAGCGAGCAGTACTTC. Translated, it gives CASSLGLAGGPESEQYF.